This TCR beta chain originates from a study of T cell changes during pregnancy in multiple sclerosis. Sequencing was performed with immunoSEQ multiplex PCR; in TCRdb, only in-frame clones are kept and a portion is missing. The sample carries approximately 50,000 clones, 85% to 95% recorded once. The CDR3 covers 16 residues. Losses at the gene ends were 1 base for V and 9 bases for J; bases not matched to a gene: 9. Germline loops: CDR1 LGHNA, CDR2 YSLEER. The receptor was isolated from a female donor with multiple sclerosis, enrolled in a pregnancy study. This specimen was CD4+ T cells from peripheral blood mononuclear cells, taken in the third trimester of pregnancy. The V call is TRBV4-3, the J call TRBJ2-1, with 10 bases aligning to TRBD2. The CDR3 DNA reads TGCGCCAGCAGCCAAGGAGCGGGAGGGCACGCGGTTGAGCAGTTCTTC. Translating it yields CASSQGAGGHAVEQFF.